This paragraph reports one TCR beta chain. This entry comes from a study of blood T cell repertoires in COVID-19. Study details: The cDNA or gDNA used as material had been derived from T cells, B-cell-depleted T cells, or PBMCs.

This CDR3 contains 13 residues. With 3 bases removed from V and 4 bases from J, the gap between germline ends came to 9 bases. Original handling: Nucleated cell counts were estimated from reference gene primer amplification. The data were produced by immunoSEQ multiplex PCR, yet TCRdb's version contains in-frame clones alone and is incomplete. Clonal size and the V and J genes are those of that table, whereas D and trimming came from the DNA. Of around 100,000 clones detected, about 89% appear once; the ten largest clones hold around 4.5%. The sequenced material came from peripheral blood. The V gene is TRBV12-3 or TRBV12-4, the J gene TRBJ2-5; TRBD1 is a possible D gene (6 bases). The origin of this receptor is a man in his forties with acute or convalescent COVID-19. The CDR3 coding sequence is TGTGCCAGCAGTTTGGGCAGGGGAGAGACCCAGTACTTC. It translates to CASSLGRGETQYF.